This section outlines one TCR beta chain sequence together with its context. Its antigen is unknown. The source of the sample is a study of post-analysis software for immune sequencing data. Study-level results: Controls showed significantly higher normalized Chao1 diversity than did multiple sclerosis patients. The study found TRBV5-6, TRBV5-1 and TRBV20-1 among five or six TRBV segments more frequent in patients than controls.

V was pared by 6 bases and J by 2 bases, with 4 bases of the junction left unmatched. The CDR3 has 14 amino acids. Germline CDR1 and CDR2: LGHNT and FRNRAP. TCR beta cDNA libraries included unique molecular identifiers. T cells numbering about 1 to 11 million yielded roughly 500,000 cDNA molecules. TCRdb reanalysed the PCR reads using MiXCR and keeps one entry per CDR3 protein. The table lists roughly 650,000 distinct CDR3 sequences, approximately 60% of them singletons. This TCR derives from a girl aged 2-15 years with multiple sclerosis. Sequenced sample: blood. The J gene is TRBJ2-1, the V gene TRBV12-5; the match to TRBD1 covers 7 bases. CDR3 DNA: TGTGCTAGTGGACTGACAGGGACCTACAATGAGCAGTTCTTC. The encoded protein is CASGLTGTYNEQFF.